The 20 T cell receptor beta chains below were found in one sample sequenced in a study of T cell responses to AZD1222 COVID-19 vaccine. Here immunoSEQ multiplex PCR was the method, and the copy in TCRdb shows in-frame clones only, minus some. This repertoire includes about 140,000 clones. The sequencing sample was made of peripheral blood. These receptors were taken from an adult in good health.

The chain uses TRBV12-5 and TRBJ2-1; 12 nucleotides align to TRBD2. The CDR3 length is 15 residues. CDR1 LGHNT and CDR2 FRNRAP come from the germline V gene. Trimming removed 6 bases from V and 6 bases from J; junction bases left unmatched: 6. As DNA, the CDR3 is TGTGCTAGTGGGTCTAGCGGGGGGGCCGGCAATGAGCAGTTCTTC. Its protein is CASGSSGGAGNEQFF.

The gene calls are TRBV6-5 and TRBJ2-3; D perhaps matches TRBD2 (5 bases). Deletions cut 2 bases from V and 1 base from J, with 10 bases between. This CDR3 spans 15 amino acids. The germline CDR1 and CDR2 sequences are MNHEY and SVGAGI. The CDR3 reads CASSYPAGGTDTQYF. Written as DNA, the CDR3 is TGTGCCAGCAGTTACCCGGCCGGGGGCACAGATACGCAGTATTTT.

V gene TRBV11-3 combines with J gene TRBJ2-2; D perhaps matches TRBD1 (5 bases). The CDR3 contains 15 residues. Germline V gene sequence: CDR1 SGHNT, CDR2 YENEEA. V shed 1 base and J shed 3 bases, with 9 bases lying between them. The CDR3 loop reads CASSLAPGYTGELFF. In DNA form, the CDR3 reads TGTGCCAGCAGCTTAGCGCCAGGGTACACCGGGGAGCTGTTTTTT. Supplemented by reference TRBV11-3 and TRBJ2-2, the full variable domain reads EAGVVQSPRYKIIEKKQPVAFWCNPISGHNTLYWYLQNLGQGPELLIRYENEEAVDDSQLPKDRFSAERLKGVDSTLKIQPAELGDSAVYLCASSLAPGYTGELFFGEGSRLTVL.

V gene TRBV30 combines with J gene TRBJ2-1; D may be TRBD1 (6 bases). Per the germline V gene, CDR1 is GTSNPN and CDR2 is SVGIG (reference sequence). V lost 3 bases to trimming and J lost 7 bases, with 13 bases between them. This CDR3 is built from 13 residues. CDR3 region: CAWSVQGLNEQFF. Here the CDR3 DNA reads TGTGCCTGGAGCGTACAGGGTCTGAATGAGCAGTTCTTC.

This chain connects TRBV24-1 to TRBJ1-2, with 7 bases aligning to TRBD1. J lost 5 bases, V lost 4 bases, and 6 bases had no gene match. Germline loops: CDR1 KGHDR, CDR2 SFDVKD. The CDR3 totals 14 residues. Written as DNA, the CDR3 is TGTGCCACCAGTGAAGGGGACAGCTCGTATGGCTACACCTTC. Its translation: CATSEGDSSYGYTF.

The V call is TRBV6-6, the J call TRBJ1-5; 9 bases match TRBD1. Unmatched junction bases numbered 5, after V lost 6 bases and J lost 2 bases. The CDR3 runs to 15 residues. Germline V gives CDR1 MNHNY, CDR2 SVGAGI (reference sequence). CDR3 DNA: TGTGCCAGCAGCTTGGGACAGGGTGGCAATCAGCCCCAGCATTTT. Encoded protein: CASSLGQGGNQPQHF.

The chain combines TRBV2 with TRBJ2-1; 8 bases map to TRBD1. Germline V gene data show CDR1 as SNHLY and CDR2 as FYNNEI. CDR3 length equals 15 residues. Germline trimming cut 5 bases from V and 7 bases from J; bases unmatched to any gene: 10. The chain's CDR3 is CASSPRTGLTNEQFF. CDR3 in DNA: TGTGCCAGCAGTCCTAGGACAGGGTTGACGAATGAGCAGTTCTTC.

CDR3 region: CASSLAGQSNSPLHF. For the CDR3, the DNA is TGTGCCAGCAGCTTAGCAGGACAGAGTAATTCACCCCTCCACTTT. The chain links TRBV7-3 to TRBJ1-6; TRBD1 might be the D (6 bases). The ends were cut back, 2 bases at V and 6 bases at J, with 11 bases in the middle. This CDR3 contains 15 residues. In germline, CDR1 is SGHTA, CDR2 FQGTGA. The full variable domain, with the rest looked up from reference TRBV7-3 and TRBJ1-6, is GAGVSQTPSNKVTEKGKYVELRCDPISGHTALYWYRQSLGQGPEFLIYFQGTGAADDSGLPNDRFFAVRPEGSVSTLKIQRTERGDSAVYLCASSLAGQSNSPLHFGNGTRLTVT.

This chain links TRBV28 with TRBJ1-5; D not resolved. Deletions cut 10 bases from V and 3 bases from J, with 10 bases between. CDR1 MDHEN and CDR2 SYDVKM come from the germline V gene. This CDR3 has 12 amino acids. CDR3 bases: TGTGCCACAAAGGACGTCAATCAGCCCCAGCATTTT. It codes for CATKDVNQPQHF.

The chain uses TRBV19 and TRBJ1-5, with a weak D call TRBD1 (5 bases). Trimming removed 5 bases from V and 5 bases from J, with 7 bases in between. There are 12 residues in the CDR3. In germline, CDR1 is LNHDA, CDR2 SQIVND (reference sequence). CDR3 bases: TGTGCCAGTAGTGTACAGGATCAGCCCCAGCATTTT. Protein sequence: CASSVQDQPQHF.

This chain connects TRBV7-2 to TRBJ1-1, with 8 bases that match TRBD1. The ends lost 5 bases at V and 5 bases at J; junction bases unmatched: 16. CDR3 length equals 17 residues. The germline gives CDR1 SGHTA, CDR2 FQGNSA. The CDR3 is CASSPDRGWDYGTEAFF. The CDR3 DNA is TGTGCCAGCAGCCCAGACAGGGGATGGGACTACGGGACTGAAGCTTTCTTT.

The V and J genes are TRBV7-9 and TRBJ1-1; D is unresolved. Germline CDR1 and CDR2: SEHNR and FQNEAQ (reference sequence). There are 13 residues in the CDR3. V dropped 1 base and J dropped 4 bases, with 7 bases sitting between them. CDR3 amino acids: CASSLGSGTEAFF. CDR3 bases: TGTGCCAGCAGCTTAGGGTCGGGCACTGAAGCTTTCTTT.

Turning to this clone: The sample has other DNA sequences that encode this CDR3 too. V is TRBV20-1 and J is TRBJ1-1, with D uncertain. Deletions cut 4 bases from V and 2 bases from J, with 2 bases between. The CDR3 has 10 residues. The germline V gene has CDR1 DFQATT and CDR2 SNEGSKA (reference sequence). In DNA, the CDR3 is TGCAGTGCTACTAACACTGAAGCTTTCTTT. Protein: CSATNTEAFF.

The rearrangement joins TRBV5-1 to TRBJ2-3; 7 nucleotides agree with TRBD1. The CDR3 is made up of 13 amino acids. With 4 bases clipped from V and 4 bases from J, the junction kept 3 bases outside the gene matches. CDR1 is SGHRS, CDR2 YFSETQ, per germline. The CDR3 nucleotides are TGCGCCAGCAGCGTGGGACAGTCAGATACGCAGTATTTT. Residues: CASSVGQSDTQYF.

This rearrangement joins TRBV4-3 to TRBJ2-7; 9 nucleotides align to TRBD2. Germline CDR1 is LGHNA and CDR2 is YSLEER. The CDR3 spans 18 residues. The junction had 13 bases not matched to a gene; V was cut back by 0 bases and J by 4 bases. The CDR3 loop is CASSQDGLRGGRVYEQYF. The CDR3 DNA reads TGCGCCAGCAGCCAAGATGGGCTGCGGGGGGGCCGGGTATACGAGCAGTACTTC.

V usage is TRBV6-5 and J usage is TRBJ1-4; D is uncertain. The CDR3 is 13 residues long. V lost 0 bases to trimming and J lost 8 bases, with 7 bases between them. Per the germline V gene, CDR1 is MNHEY and CDR2 is SVGAGI. The CDR3 DNA is TGTGCCAGCAGTTACTCAATAGGGGAAAAACTGTTTTTT. Translating it yields CASSYSIGEKLFF.

The V gene is TRBV4-3, the J gene TRBJ2-3; 7 bases are a match to TRBD2. Per germline, CDR1 LGHNA and CDR2 YSLEER. This CDR3 has 15 amino acids. V lost 1 base and J lost 1; bases outside the gene matches: 2. The CDR3 sequence is CASSQARGGTDTQYF. CDR3 DNA sequence: TGCGCCAGCAGCCAAGCCCGGGGGGGCACAGATACGCAGTATTTT.

The chain combines TRBV7-9 with TRBJ1-1; D uncertain. The CDR3 has 14 residues. Germline V lookup: CDR1 SEHNR, CDR2 FQNEAQ (reference sequence). Trimming pared 3 bases from V and 1 base from J, leaving 9 bases between. In DNA, the CDR3 is TGTGCCAGCAGCTTCGACTCGGGGAACACTGAAGCTTTCTTT. This gives the protein CASSFDSGNTEAFF. The variable domain in full, completed from reference TRBV7-9 and TRBJ1-1, reads DTGVSQNPRHKITKRGQNVTFRCDPISEHNRLYWYRQTLGQGPEFLTYFQNEAQLEKSRLLSDRFSAERPKGSFSTLEIQRTEQGDSAMYLCASSFDSGNTEAFFGQGTRLTVV.

J is TRBJ1-5 and V is TRBV6-2 or TRBV6-3; no reliable D call. The CDR3 covers 15 residues. V was cut by 4 bases and J by 5 bases, with 15 bases left in between. Germline loops: CDR1 MNHEY, CDR2 SVGEGT. The CDR3 DNA sequence: TGTGCCAGCAGTTGGGCCCTCCCAGCCCATCAGCCCCAGCATTTT. Residues: CASSWALPAHQPQHF.

The chain is built from TRBV2 and TRBJ2-2; D is perhaps TRBD1 (6 bases). The length of the CDR3 is 15 residues. V was clipped by 8 bases and J by 7 bases, with 20 bases between them. From germline, CDR1 is SNHLY and CDR2 FYNNEI. This chain's CDR3 is CASSKAQGRGGELFF. CDR3 sequence (DNA): TGTGCCAGCTCTAAGGCACAGGGTCGAGGCGGGGAGCTGTTTTTT.